This T cell receptor (beta chain) originates from a study of T cells in Graves' hyperthyroidism and ophthalmopathy. The wider study: Upon initial diagnosis and before any treatment, peripheral blood was collected. Broader study findings: A median 6.5 months before onset, the model predicted ophthalmopathy.

Template material for amplifying TCR beta CDR3 regions consisted of RNA transcripts. TCR CDR3 regions were first amplified by RT-PCR with HTBI primers. TCRdb reanalysed the multiplex PCR reads using MiXCR and keeps one entry per CDR3 protein. In the table there are about 410,000 distinct CDR3 sequences, under 15% of which are singletons. Patients with ophthalmopathy all had a Clinical Activity Score of at least 3, a NOSPECS grade of at least 4 and duration under 3 months. In this sample, this clonotype turned up a few times. Antigen specificity is unknown. This CDR3 is built from 15 residues. V gave up 7 bases and J gave up 5 bases, with 15 bases separating them. Germline V gene lookup returns CDR1 MNHNS and CDR2 SASEGT.

Sequences were obtained from blood. This chain joins TRBV6-1 and TRBJ1-6, with D possibly being TRBD1 (6 bases). This sequence was found in a man between 18 and 35 years old with Graves' ophthalmopathy. The CDR3 bases are TGTGCCAGCAATCTGGTGGGGGGCAATAATTCACCCCTCCACTTT. This gives the protein CASNLVGGNNSPLHF.